These 15 T cell receptor beta chains were all obtained from the same sample, sequenced in a study of cytomegalovirus exposure and HLA in healthy donors (dated 2017 in TCRdb). Libraries came from the immunoSEQ multiplex PCR assay. For the multiplex PCR, a mixture combining 60 forward primers for TCR Vbeta segments and 13 reverse primers for TCR Jbeta segments was used. What TCRdb holds here is the immuneACCESS table cut down to in-frame rearrangements. Part of the clones is not present; checked against another copy, under half of the missing clones reflect an unresolved V gene, and the others are unexplained. In this sample the table shows about 70,000 clones, approximately 82% of which occur a single time. 2.5% to 3.5% of the sample comes from the top ten. The sequencing sample was made of PBMCs. These receptors originate from a girl aged 10-17 years in good health and CMV-seropositive.

This clone was observed a single time. The chain employs TRBV4-3 and TRBJ1-4, with TRBD1 matching over 9 bases. Germline assignment: CDR1 LGHNA and CDR2 YSLEER. The CDR3 loop spans 16 amino acids. Unmatched junction bases numbered 7, after V lost 4 bases and J lost 4 bases. The CDR3 reads CASSRSGTGSNEKLFF. The CDR3 bases are TGCGCCAGCAGCCGTTCCGGGACAGGGAGTAATGAAAAACTGTTTTTT.

This clone occurred once. The J gene is TRBJ1-1, the V gene TRBV28, with a tentative D call TRBD1 (5 bases). The CDR3 contains 13 residues. Germline V lookup: CDR1 MDHEN, CDR2 SYDVKM. Trimming took 6 bases from V and 1 from J, leaving 9 bases between them. The CDR3 loop is CASRAGWNTEAFF. In DNA, the CDR3 is TGTGCCAGCAGGGCAGGGTGGAACACTGAAGCTTTCTTT.

This clone appeared once. The chain links TRBV29-1 to TRBJ2-5; TRBD2 matches at 13 bases. TRBJ2-7 matches the DNA end more closely, so the J call is doubtful. The CDR3 has 12 residues. Germline loops: CDR1 SQVTM, CDR2 ANQGSEA. CDR3 residues: CSVLAGGLEQYF. The CDR3 DNA is TGCAGCGTACTAGCGGGGGGGCTCGAGCAGTACTTC.

The chain combines TRBV4-3 with TRBJ1-2, with 7 positions matching TRBD1. V dropped 0 bases and J dropped 4; count of bases not matched to a gene: 5. Germline values: CDR1 LGHNA, CDR2 YSLEER. The CDR3 sequence is 15 residues long. The CDR3 region is CASSQETGRRYGYTF. Written as DNA, the CDR3 is TGCGCCAGCAGCCAAGAGACAGGGAGGCGCTATGGCTACACCTTC.

V gene TRBV5-1 combines with J gene TRBJ1-5, with 7 bases aligning to TRBD1. Germline V gives CDR1 SGHRS, CDR2 YFSETQ. V shed 4 bases and J 7 bases; nucleotides not matched to a gene: 8. This CDR3 has 14 residues. DNA of the CDR3: TGCGCCAGCAGCCCGAAGGGGGCGAGGCAGCCCCAGCATTTT. This encodes CASSPKGARQPQHF.

V is TRBV6-5 and J is TRBJ1-1, with D perhaps TRBD1 (6 bases). Germline assignment: CDR1 MNHEY and CDR2 SVGAGI. Between the trimmed V and J ends, which lost 8 bases and 4 bases, there was a span of 14 bases. The CDR3 extends over 13 amino acids. The CDR3 sequence is CASLRGIGTEAFF. DNA for the CDR3: TGTGCCAGCCTCAGGGGAATCGGCACTGAAGCTTTCTTT.

J is TRBJ1-1 and V is TRBV7-8, with D uncertain. Between the trimmed V and J ends, which lost 1 base and 0 bases, there was a span of 9 bases. From germline, CDR1 is SGHVS and CDR2 FQNEAQ. The CDR3 runs to 15 residues. In nucleotides, the CDR3 is TGTGCCAGCAGCTTAGGGGAGAGGATGAACACTGAAGCTTTCTTT. Translation: CASSLGERMNTEAFF.

The genes are TRBV15 and TRBJ2-1, with D possibly TRBD2 on 7 matching bases. V gave up 6 bases and J gave up 3 bases, with 18 bases separating them. Germline V gene lookup returns CDR1 LNHNV and CDR2 YYDKDF (reference sequence). The CDR3 has 16 residues. CDR3 nucleotide sequence: TGTGCCACCAGGCTCCTTACGGGGGGCAACTACAATGAGCAGTTCTTC. Amino acids: CATRLLTGGNYNEQFF.

The J gene is TRBJ1-2, the V gene TRBV19, with D tentatively TRBD1 (5 bases). Germline V lookup: CDR1 LNHDA, CDR2 SQIVND (reference sequence). Deletions cut 5 bases from V and 2 bases from J, with 9 bases between. The CDR3 has 13 residues. DNA for the CDR3: TGTGCCAGTAGTCCACGGGGGAACTATGGCTACACCTTC. Translating gives CASSPRGNYGYTF.

This clone was recorded a few times. The chain recombines TRBV10-3 with TRBJ2-7, with 7 bases matching TRBD2. Per germline, CDR1 ENHRY and CDR2 SYGVKD. This CDR3 has 15 amino acids. Germline trimming cut 1 base from V and 3 bases from J; bases unmatched to any gene: 6. Here the CDR3 reads CAISEFGGSVYEQYF. CDR3 nucleotide sequence: TGTGCCATCAGTGAGTTCGGGGGGTCGGTCTACGAGCAGTACTTC.

The CDR3 region has the DNA TGTGCCATCAGCGGAGGGCTTCAGGCCTACAATGAGCAGTTCTTC. Translation: CAISGGLQAYNEQFF. The chain has TRBV10-3 and TRBJ2-1; the D gene is possibly TRBD2 (6 bases). Trimming took off 6 bases at V and 2 bases at J, with 14 bases between the two ends. CDR3 length: 15 residues. The germline gives CDR1 ENHRY, CDR2 SYGVKD.

The chain combines TRBV10-3 with TRBJ2-1; 10 positions agree with TRBD2. The V segment lost 5 bases and the J segment 4 bases; nucleotides outside the gene matches: 5. This CDR3 region has 15 residues. Germline V CDR1 and CDR2: ENHRY, SYGVKD. In DNA form, the CDR3 reads TGTGCCATCAGTAAATCTAGCGGGAGTTACAATGAGCAGTTCTTC. Its translation: CAISKSSGSYNEQFF.

The rearrangement joins TRBV27 to TRBJ2-5, with no clear D. V gave up 5 bases and J gave up 4 bases, with 11 bases separating them. The germline CDR1 and CDR2 sequences are MNHEY and SMNVEV (reference sequence). CDR3 size: 13 residues. CDR3 sequence reads: CASSPLGRETQYF. As DNA, the CDR3 is TGTGCCAGCAGTCCCTTGGGCCGAGAGACCCAGTACTTC.

The chain links TRBV6-1 to TRBJ1-5; the D gene is possibly TRBD1 (5 bases). The CDR3 extends over 15 amino acids. Per the germline V gene, CDR1 is MNHNS and CDR2 is SASEGT. The V gene lost 1 base and the J gene lost 3 bases, with 10 bases spanning the gap. The CDR3 DNA sequence: TGTGCCAGCAGTGAAGTGGGGGGGTACAATCAGCCCCAGCATTTT. Amino acids: CASSEVGGYNQPQHF.

J is TRBJ2-1 and V is TRBV11-2; 10 positions match TRBD2. The CDR3 is made up of 15 amino acids. The germline V gene encodes CDR1 SGHAT and CDR2 FQNNGV. V trimming: 3 bases; J trimming: 2 bases; junction bases outside the gene matches: 1. The CDR3 nucleotides read TGTGCCAGCAGCTTTACTAGCGGGGCCTACAATGAGCAGTTCTTC. This translates into CASSFTSGAYNEQFF. Combining the CDR3 with reference TRBV11-2 and TRBJ2-1 gives the whole variable domain EAGVAQSPRYKIIEKRQSVAFWCNPISGHATLYWYQQILGQGPKLLIQFQNNGVVDDSQLPKDRFSAERLKGVDSTLKIQPAKLEDSAVYLCASSFTSGAYNEQFFGPGTRLTVL.